Listed here are 22 T cell receptor beta chains from one sample, sequenced in a study of cytomegalovirus exposure and HLA in healthy donors (dated by TCRdb to 2016 to 2017). The library was prepared using the immunoSEQ multiplex PCR assay. A mixture of 60 forward primers for TCR Vbeta segments and 13 reverse primers for TCR Jbeta segments was used in the multiplex PCR. TCRdb carries this immuneACCESS record with in-frame sequences only. Its versions omit some clonotypes, under half of them owing to an unresolved V gene in the studies checked, with the rest unexplained. Across this sample there are some 120,000 clones, with over 65% seen only once. Of the sample, about 1.3% is held by the ten largest clones. The material sequenced was PBMCs. The receptors originated from a man between 45 and 60 years old in good health and CMV-seronegative.

This clone was seen more than once but under ten times. J is TRBJ1-1 and V is TRBV6-5; no definite D call. The V end lost 2 bases, the J end lost 3 bases, and 7 bases lay between the germline ends. The CDR3 has 13 residues. The germline V gene has CDR1 MNHEY and CDR2 SVGAGI. For the CDR3, the DNA is TGTGCCAGCAGTTACCGGACTGACACTGAAGCTTTCTTT. Its translation is CASSYRTDTEAFF.

This clone was detected once. The V call is TRBV11-1, the J call TRBJ1-4, with 7 bases aligning to TRBD1. Germline CDR1 and CDR2: SGHAT and FQDESV (reference sequence). The length of the CDR3 is 14 residues. V lost 3 bases to trimming and J lost 8 bases; unmatched junction nucleotides: 6. The CDR3 spells CASSFPGQPEKLFF. The DNA for the CDR3 is TGTGCCAGCAGCTTCCCGGGACAGCCCGAAAAACTGTTTTTT.

The chain recombines TRBV18 with TRBJ1-1; D gene unclear. Looked up from germline, CDR1 is KGHSH and CDR2 is LQKENI. The V and J ends lost 4 bases and 0 bases respectively, with 12 bases between them. This CDR3 is 15 amino acids long. This CDR3 reads CASSLYDILNTEAFF. The DNA for the CDR3 is TGTGCCAGCTCACTCTACGACATTTTGAACACTGAAGCTTTCTTT.

This rearrangement joins TRBV2 to TRBJ2-7; D is perhaps TRBD1 (6 bases). The germline CDR1 and CDR2 sequences are SNHLY and FYNNEI. The V end lost 6 bases, the J end lost 0 bases, and 15 bases lay between the germline ends. CDR3 length equals 15 residues. The CDR3 region is CASRESRGSSYEQYF. The DNA of the CDR3 is TGTGCCAGCAGAGAATCCAGGGGAAGCTCCTACGAGCAGTACTTC.

The chain is built from TRBV4-3 and TRBJ1-1, with D tentatively TRBD1 (6 bases). Germline loops: CDR1 LGHNA, CDR2 YSLEER. The CDR3 sequence is 15 residues long. V was clipped by 4 bases and J by 2 bases, with 14 bases between them. The CDR3 spells CASSPDDRLNTEAFF. The CDR3 DNA follows: TGCGCCAGCAGCCCTGATGACAGGCTTAACACTGAAGCTTTCTTT.

V is TRBV2 and J is TRBJ2-7; D uncertain. The CDR3 sequence is 18 residues long. Germline lookup yields CDR1 SNHLY and CDR2 FYNNEI. V lost 4 bases, J lost 0 bases, and 22 bases lay in between. CDR3 region: CASSGRGTDWRDSYEQYF. Written as DNA, the CDR3 is TGTGCCAGCAGTGGTCGTGGTACCGACTGGAGAGACTCCTACGAGCAGTACTTC.

The J gene is TRBJ2-7, the V gene TRBV5-1, with 8 bases fitting TRBD2. This CDR3 comprises 18 residues. Germline V gene lookup returns CDR1 SGHRS and CDR2 YFSETQ. J lost 3 bases, V lost 1 base, and 15 bases had no gene match. The CDR3 sequence: CASSLREAGSGKVYEQYF. CDR3 in DNA: TGCGCCAGCAGCTTGCGAGAGGCAGGTAGCGGGAAGGTCTACGAGCAGTACTTC.

The chain links TRBV5-4 to TRBJ2-2, with 7 bases aligning to TRBD2. CDR3 size: 15 residues. Germline V gene lookup returns CDR1 SGHNT and CDR2 YYREEE (reference sequence). Trimming cost V 4 bases and J 6 bases; bases outside gene matches: 9. CDR3 loop: CASSPDTSAPGELFF. The CDR3, as DNA: TGTGCCAGCAGCCCAGACACTAGCGCCCCCGGGGAGCTGTTTTTT.

This clone was observed a single time. J is TRBJ2-3 and V is TRBV5-4; 7 nucleotides align to TRBD2. CDR3 length: 13 amino acids. Germline assignment: CDR1 SGHNT and CDR2 YYREEE (reference sequence). V shed 3 bases, J shed 3 bases, and the junction held 1 base outside the gene matches. CDR3 in DNA: TGTGCCAGCAGCTCTAGCGGAACAGATACGCAGTATTTT. Residues: CASSSSGTDTQYF.

The chain recombines TRBV19 with TRBJ2-5, with TRBD1 identical over 7 bases. Germline CDR1 reads LNHDA; CDR2 reads SQIVND (reference sequence). The CDR3 contains 14 residues. The junction had 4 bases not matched to a gene; V was cut back by 5 bases and J by 1 base. In nucleotides, the CDR3 is TGTGCCAGTAGTCCCTGGGACAGCCAAGAGACCCAGTACTTC. Encoded protein: CASSPWDSQETQYF. The complete variable domain, with remaining parts taken from reference TRBV19 and TRBJ2-5, reads DGGITQSPKYLFRKEGQNVTLSCEQNLNHDAMYWYRQDPGQGLRLIYYSQIVNDFQKGDIAEGYSVSREKKESFPLTVTSAQKNPTAFYLCASSPWDSQETQYFGPGTRLLVL.

The chain employs TRBV7-9 and TRBJ2-7, with 10 nucleotides matching TRBD1. The V gene end was trimmed by 3 bases and the J gene end by 6 bases; junction bases not matched to a gene: 8. The germline V gene encodes CDR1 SEHNR and CDR2 FQNEAQ (reference sequence). CDR3 length: 15 amino acids. CDR3 bases: TGTGCCAGCAGCTTTGGGGACAGGGGATTGAGCGAGCAGTACTTC. Its protein is CASSFGDRGLSEQYF.

This clone was recorded once. The V gene is TRBV6-6, the J gene TRBJ2-7, with 9 bases lining up with TRBD1. The CDR3 consists of 15 residues. Unmatched junction bases numbered 10, after V lost 6 bases and J lost 4 bases. Germline CDR1 MNHNY, CDR2 SVGAGI (reference sequence). This CDR3 reads CASRGDRASQYEQYF. The DNA of the CDR3 is TGTGCCAGCAGGGGGGACAGGGCAAGTCAATACGAGCAGTACTTC.

The chain joins TRBV6-4 to TRBJ2-2; 10 bases align to TRBD1. The CDR3 has 16 amino acids. The V segment lost 5 bases and the J segment 1 base; nucleotides outside the gene matches: 4. Germline V gene lookup returns CDR1 MRHNA and CDR2 SNTAGT. The CDR3 region is CASSSGTGENTGELFF. CDR3 DNA sequence: TGTGCCAGCAGTTCTGGGACAGGGGAGAACACCGGGGAGCTGTTTTTT.

The rearrangement uses TRBV10-3 and TRBJ1-1, with 11 bases matching TRBD1. The CDR3 spans 13 residues. The germline V gene has CDR1 ENHRY and CDR2 SYGVKD. Unmatched junction bases numbered 4, after V lost 3 bases and J lost 10 bases. CDR3 coding DNA: TGTGCCATCAGTGAAGGGACAGGGGGTGCAGCTTTCTTT. As protein: CAISEGTGGAAFF.

The chain carries TRBV29-1 and TRBJ2-5, with 8 bases fitting TRBD1. Trimming at V came to 2 bases and at J to 5 bases, leaving 7 bases not matched to a gene. This CDR3 region has 14 residues. The germline gives CDR1 SQVTM, CDR2 ANQGSEA. The CDR3 loop is CSVERDRGRETQYF. As DNA, the CDR3 is TGCAGCGTTGAAAGAGACAGGGGTAGGGAGACCCAGTACTTC.

This rearrangement joins TRBV18 to TRBJ2-7, with 7 bases fitting TRBD1. The CDR3 is 14 residues long. After removal of 6 bases from V and 3 bases from J, the junction contained 8 bases not matched to a gene. Per germline, CDR1 KGHSH and CDR2 LQKENI. CDR3 coding DNA: TGTGCCAGCTCGCTATACAGGGGCGACTACGAGCAGTACTTC. This codes for CASSLYRGDYEQYF.

The genes are TRBV9 and TRBJ2-5; TRBD1 agrees at 7 bases. V lost 2 bases and J lost 0; bases outside the gene matches: 1. The CDR3 spans 14 residues. CDR1 SGDLS and CDR2 YYNGEE come from the germline V gene. The DNA for the CDR3 is TGTGCCAGCAGCGTGGACAGGTACCAAGAGACCCAGTACTTC. Translating gives CASSVDRYQETQYF. Supplemented by reference TRBV9 and TRBJ2-5, the full variable domain reads DSGVTQTPKHLITATGQRVTLRCSPRSGDLSVYWYQQSLDQGLQFLIQYYNGEERAKGNILERFSAQQFPDLHSELNLSSLELGDSALYFCASSVDRYQETQYFGPGTRLLVL.

This clone was seen only a few times. The genes are TRBV6-5 and TRBJ1-3; TRBD1 aligns across 7 bases. The CDR3 extends over 13 amino acids. Germline lookup yields CDR1 MNHEY and CDR2 SVGAGI. J was trimmed by 4 bases and V by 6 bases; bases with no gene match: 3. The CDR3 spells CASRVTGGNTIYF. In DNA, the CDR3 is TGTGCCAGCAGGGTGACAGGGGGAAACACCATATATTTT.

This rearrangement joins TRBV11-2 to TRBJ2-7; 9 bases fit TRBD1. The CDR3 is made up of 17 amino acids. J lost 0 bases, V lost 4 bases, and 10 bases had no gene match. CDR1 is SGHAT, CDR2 FQNNGV, per germline. CDR3 sequence reads: CASSYPLRDRDSYEQYF. The CDR3 bases are TGTGCCAGCAGCTACCCGCTCCGGGACAGGGACTCCTACGAGCAGTACTTC.

This clone was seen just once. The rearrangement joins TRBV18 to TRBJ2-7, with D possibly TRBD2 on 5 matching bases. This CDR3 has 15 residues. The germline V and J ends were trimmed by 2 bases and 1 base, with 12 bases remaining between them. The germline V gene has CDR1 KGHSH and CDR2 LQKENI. The CDR3: CASSPRSGPSYEQYF. CDR3 in DNA: TGTGCCAGCTCACCAAGGAGCGGCCCATCCTACGAGCAGTACTTC.

With regard to this clone: This specimen includes other DNA sequences encoding the same CDR3. The J gene is TRBJ1-3, the V gene TRBV2; D unclear. The CDR3 spans 14 residues. Per the germline V gene, CDR1 is SNHLY and CDR2 is FYNNEI. V lost 1 base and J lost 3, with 7 bases in between. The CDR3 is CASSEETGGNTIYF. CDR3 coding DNA: TGTGCCAGCAGTGAAGAGACGGGTGGAAACACCATATATTTT. Complete variable domain (other parts from reference TRBV2 and TRBJ1-3): EPEVTQTPSHQVTQMGQEVILRCVPISNHLYFYWYRQILGQKVEFLVSFYNNEISEKSEIFDDQFSVERPDGSNFTLKIRSTKLEDSAMYFCASSEETGGNTIYFGEGSWLTVV.

The chain is built from TRBV6-6 and TRBJ2-1; D remains unclear. Germline V gene sequence: CDR1 MNHNY, CDR2 SVGAGI (reference sequence). The CDR3 is 13 residues long. Deletions cut 2 bases from V and 5 bases from J, with 7 bases between. The CDR3 coding sequence is TGTGCCAGCAGTTACCGGAGAAACAATGAGCAGTTCTTC. Translating gives CASSYRRNNEQFF.